Listed below are T cell receptor beta chains from one sample, sequenced in a study of blood T cells in healthy people across ages. TCRdb reprocessed the 5' RACE reads with MiXCR, giving one entry per CDR3 protein. The data contain 870,000 or so distinct CDR3 sequences, 29% of them singletons. The sample taken for sequencing was blood. The receptors were sampled from a woman older than 75 in good health. CDR3s include the opening cysteine and the closing phenylalanine or tryptophan. The listing skips clone size in some rows; elsewhere it reads once, few, many or a size class.

J | length | V | size | CDR3
TRBJ1-3 | 12 | TRBV3-1 | NA | CASRDYGNTIYF
TRBJ2-7 | 17 | TRBV29-1 | NA | CSVQFPHDRGRTYEQYF
TRBJ2-7 | 15 | TRBV9 | many | CTSSISQGSTYEQYF
TRBJ1-3 | 14 | TRBV6-2/TRBV6-3 | few | CASSYRASGNTIYF
TRBJ2-1 | 12 | TRBV2 | many | CASSAEGDKQFF
TRBJ1-6 | 15 | TRBV7-2 | many | CASSSRGQGNSPLHF
TRBJ2-2 | 15 | TRBV6-2/TRBV6-3 | NA | CASSPHSGPTGELFF
TRBJ2-2 | 13 | TRBV5-1 | few | CASSFEGTGELFF
TRBJ2-5 | 15 | TRBV7-2 | NA | CVSSRIPGLQETQDF
TRBJ2-5 | 13 | TRBV18 | NA | CASSSGNQETQYF
TRBJ2-5 | 15 | TRBV20-1 | few | CSARGWGTVQETQYF
TRBJ2-1 | 15 | TRBV20-1 | many | CSARNPGTTTNEQFF
TRBJ2-3 | 11 | TRBV20-1 | many | CSASNGDTQYF
TRBJ1-5 | 19 | TRBV27 | NA | CASSSLTGYVGYGNQPQHF
TRBJ2-1 | 14 | TRBV4-2 | many | CASSQPGGGNEQFF
TRBJ2-2 | 14 | TRBV9 | NA | CASSARQAGGELFF
TRBJ2-7 | 14 | TRBV20-1 | NA | CSAKRDSGTTEQYF
TRBJ1-2 | 11 | TRBV29-1 | many | CSGSTNYGYTF
TRBJ2-1 | 15 | TRBV20-1 | few | CSARDSGAGFDEQFF
TRBJ1-5 | 14 | TRBV5-6 | few | CASSPGGEGQPQHF